The sequence of this T cell receptor beta chain was determined in a study of low-dose radiotherapy and immunotherapy resistance in tumors. The overall study: Intravenous ipilimumab 1 mg/kg every six weeks was given with nivolumab 240 mg every two weeks. Treatment included intravenous cyclophosphamide dosed at 200 mg/m2 every two weeks, one day before radiation and immunotherapy.

TRAV- and TRBV-specific primers primed first-strand cDNA, covering alpha and beta chains. With a V-primer adapter and a constant-region primer, TCRs were amplified for approximately 19 PCR cycles. TCRdb called the reads again in MiXCR, with one record for every CDR3 protein. Of tens of thousands of distinct CDR3 sequences in the sample, roughly 9% were seen once. Regarding time point: before trial treatment. Trimming removed 3 bases from V and 5 bases from J; junction bases left unmatched: 6. The V gene's germline CDR1 is MDHEN and CDR2 SYDVKM. The CDR3 runs 15 residues. This clonotype was found many times.

The chain employs TRBV28 and TRBJ1-5, with TRBD1 matching over 8 bases. The receptor was isolated from a male donor with prostate cancer. Material: PBMCs, obtained before treatment. CDR3 protein: CASSLIGQGDQPQHF. DNA of the CDR3: TGTGCCAGCAGTTTGATCGGACAGGGAGATCAGCCCCAGCATTTT.